The 10 T cell receptor beta chains given below trace back to one sample, sequenced in a study of T cell responses to AZD1222 COVID-19 vaccine. This table comes from immunoSEQ multiplex PCR, and its TCRdb copy is limited to in-frame clones, with some not included. The table lists roughly 120,000 clones, approximately 83% of them singletons. The source material was peripheral blood, sampled on day 0 of AZD1222 vaccination. Receptors originate from an adult in good health.

This clone was seen only once. The chain combines TRBV7-2 with TRBJ2-2; no definite D call. The germline V gene encodes CDR1 SGHTA and CDR2 FQGNSA. The CDR3 sequence is 15 residues long. V was shortened by 3 bases and J by 5 bases, with 13 bases between the two germline ends. The CDR3 DNA is TGTGCCAGCAGCTTTCGGCAGGTTTGGACCGGGGAGCTGTTTTTT. Its protein product is CASSFRQVWTGELFF.

The rearrangement uses TRBV30 and TRBJ1-1; D remains ambiguous. The V and J ends lost 1 base and 3 bases respectively, with 9 bases between them. This CDR3 spans 13 amino acids. The germline V gene encodes CDR1 GTSNPN and CDR2 SVGIG (reference sequence). CDR3: CAWSDYRHTEAFF. The CDR3 DNA is TGTGCCTGGAGTGATTATAGGCACACTGAAGCTTTCTTT.

V and J are TRBV29-1 and TRBJ2-2; D might be TRBD2 (5 bases). The germline V gene has CDR1 SQVTM and CDR2 ANQGSEA. This CDR3 comprises 15 residues. The ends were cut back, 6 bases at V and 1 base at J, with 15 bases in the middle. The CDR3 protein is CSVLGLPENTGELFF. CDR3 nucleotide sequence: TGCAGCGTCCTAGGACTTCCCGAGAACACCGGGGAGCTGTTTTTT.

The V gene is TRBV30, the J gene TRBJ2-3; D not resolved. The CDR3 extends over 14 amino acids. V was shortened by 4 bases and J by 4 bases, with 15 bases between the two germline ends. Germline V gene sequence: CDR1 GTSNPN, CDR2 SVGIG (reference sequence). The CDR3 DNA follows: TGTGCCTGGACCTATTCCGGCGGTGCAGATACGCAGTATTTT. Its translation is CAWTYSGGADTQYF.

This chain uses TRBV2 with TRBJ2-2; tentatively, D is TRBD1 (6 bases). The V gene lost 8 bases and the J gene lost 0 bases, with 10 bases spanning the gap. The CDR3 extends over 14 amino acids. Germline assignment: CDR1 SNHLY and CDR2 FYNNEI. The CDR3 nucleotides are TGTGCCAGCCAGGGACACGCGAACACCGGGGAGCTGTTTTTT. It is translated as CASQGHANTGELFF. The variable domain in full, with the rest retrieved from reference TRBV2 and TRBJ2-2, is EPEVTQTPSHQVTQMGQEVILRCVPISNHLYFYWYRQILGQKVEFLVSFYNNEISEKSEIFDDQFSVERPDGSNFTLKIRSTKLEDSAMYFCASQGHANTGELFFGEGSRLTVL.

As DNA, the CDR3 is TGTGCCACCAGTGATTTGCGCAGGGCGAGCTCCTACAATGAGCAGTTCTTC. This translates into CATSDLRRASSYNEQFF. The rearrangement links TRBV24-1 to TRBJ2-1, with TRBD1 as a possible D gene (5 bases). In germline, CDR1 is KGHDR, CDR2 SFDVKD. This CDR3 has 17 residues. V dropped 0 bases and J dropped 0 bases, with 11 bases sitting between them.

The chain has TRBV24-1 and TRBJ1-2, with no clear D. V was trimmed by 4 bases and J by 5 bases, leaving 10 bases between them. Per the germline V gene, CDR1 is KGHDR and CDR2 is SFDVKD. This CDR3 is 13 amino acids long. CDR3 sequence (DNA): TGTGCCACCAGTGACTACGACGGTTATGGCTACACCTTC. It yields the protein CATSDYDGYGYTF.

This clone was found a few times. The rearrangement joins TRBV3-1 (or the pseudogene TRBV3-2) to TRBJ2-5, with unresolved D. Germline V gene lookup returns CDR1 LGHDT and CDR2 YNNKEL (reference sequence). Trimming pared 3 bases from V and 2 bases from J, leaving 10 bases between. This CDR3 region has 14 residues. CDR3 bases: TGTGCCAGCAGCCATTCATACCAGCAAGAGACCCAGTACTTC. This gives the protein CASSHSYQQETQYF.

The gene calls are TRBV7-2 and TRBJ2-3; D perhaps matches TRBD2 (6 bases). Germline-derived CDR1 and CDR2 are SGHTA and FQGNSA. This CDR3 is 14 amino acids long. V lost 1 base and J 2 bases, leaving 7 bases between the germline ends. CDR3 sequence reads: CASSLELATDTQYF. For the CDR3, the DNA is TGTGCCAGCAGCTTAGAACTAGCCACAGATACGCAGTATTTT.

The chain couples TRBV28 to TRBJ2-7; 7 nucleotides match TRBD2. The germline V gene encodes CDR1 MDHEN and CDR2 SYDVKM. The V gene end was trimmed by 11 bases and the J gene end by 2 bases; junction bases not matched to a gene: 3. The CDR3 runs 11 residues. The DNA for the CDR3 is TGTGCCGCCCGGGGGGCCTACGAGCAGTACTTC. Its translation: CAARGAYEQYF.